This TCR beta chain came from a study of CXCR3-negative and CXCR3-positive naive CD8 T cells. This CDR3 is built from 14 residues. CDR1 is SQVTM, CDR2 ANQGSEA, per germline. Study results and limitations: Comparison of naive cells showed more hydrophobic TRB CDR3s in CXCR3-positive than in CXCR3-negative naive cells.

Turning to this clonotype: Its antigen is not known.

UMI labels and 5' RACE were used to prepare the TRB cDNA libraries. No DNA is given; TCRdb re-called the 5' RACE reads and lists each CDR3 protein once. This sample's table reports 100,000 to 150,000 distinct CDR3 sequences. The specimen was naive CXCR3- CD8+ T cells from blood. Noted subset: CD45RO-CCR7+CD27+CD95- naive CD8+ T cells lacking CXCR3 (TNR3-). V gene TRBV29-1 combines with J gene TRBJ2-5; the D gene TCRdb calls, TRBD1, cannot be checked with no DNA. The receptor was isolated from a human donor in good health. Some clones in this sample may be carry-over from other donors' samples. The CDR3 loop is CSVEGDGLQETQYF.